These T cell receptor beta chains were read from a single sample in a study of blood T cell repertoires in COVID-19. Sequenced by immunoSEQ multiplex PCR; TCRdb stores in-frame clones only, minus some. Counted here are 250,000 to 350,000 clones, around 89% occurring once; the ten biggest clones make up about 3%. Source material: PBMCs or T cells enriched from blood (not recorded which). These receptors were obtained from a woman between 50 and 59 years old who had recovered from COVID-19. Each CDR3 is given with its conserved first and last residue. The D gene is left open where the match is weak.

TRBV2	TRBD2	TRBJ2-7	TGTGCCAGCAGCGTTGACTTAGCGGGAGGTCGGTACGAGCAGTACTTC	CASSVDLAGGRYEQYF
TRBV5-1	TRBD1	TRBJ2-3	TGCGCCAGCAGCTGGACAGGAGCCGCCACAGATACGCAGTATTTT	CASSWTGAATDTQYF
TRBV9	.	TRBJ2-1	TGTGCCAGCAGCGTAGTGGCGGGAAACAGGTACAATGAGCAGTTCTTC	CASSVVAGNRYNEQFF
TRBV9	.	TRBJ2-1	TGTGCCAGCAGCGCCCTCGCGAGCTCCTACAATGAGCAGTTCTTC	CASSALASSYNEQFF
TRBV2	.	TRBJ1-4	TGTGCCAGCAGTGAAAACGCCAGGATTAATGAAAAACTGTTTTTT	CASSENARINEKLFF
TRBV4-1	.	TRBJ2-1	TGCGCCAGCAGCCAAGATTCGGTTCTCAATGAGCAGTTCTTC	CASSQDSVLNEQFF
TRBV2	.	TRBJ2-7	TGTGCCAGCAGTGGTGACAGAGCCAGCTACGAGCAGTACTTC	CASSGDRASYEQYF
TRBV3-1/TRBV3-2	TRBD2	TRBJ2-2	TGTGCCAGCAGCCCTGGGACTAGCGGAAACACCGGGGAGCTGTTTTTT	CASSPGTSGNTGELFF
TRBV11-2	TRBD2	TRBJ2-7	TGTGCCAGCAGCTTCAGTTTGGGACTAGCGGGATACGAGCAGTACTTC	CASSFSLGLAGYEQYF
TRBV10-3	.	TRBJ1-5	TGTGCCATCAGTGATGGTCAGATTAGCAATCAGCCCCAGCATTTT	CAISDGQISNQPQHF
TRBV6-6	TRBD1	TRBJ1-5	TGTGCCAGCAGTCCCGGGACAGGGGCGATTCAGCCCCAGCATTTT	CASSPGTGAIQPQHF
TRBV18	.	TRBJ2-1	TGTGCCAGCTCACCGATGGAGTTGAGGAGCTCCTACAATGAGCAGTTCTTC	CASSPMELRSSYNEQFF
TRBV15	.	TRBJ1-2	TGTGCCACCAGCCCCATCGGGGATACCATCTATGGCTACACCTTC	CATSPIGDTIYGYTF
TRBV7-2	.	TRBJ1-6	TGTGCCAGCAGCTTCTCTGGGCCAAAAAACTCACCCCTCCACTTT	CASSFSGPKNSPLHF
TRBV5-1	TRBD1	TRBJ2-3	TGCGCCAGCAGCTTGGTTAGAAGGGGGCTGGCAGATACGCAGTATTTT	CASSLVRRGLADTQYF
TRBV10-3	.	TRBJ1-1	TGTGCCACCCGCAAGGCAGGGGCCGACACTGAAGCTTTCTTT	CATRKAGADTEAFF
TRBV10-3	TRBD1	TRBJ2-3	TGTGCCACCGACAGGGGCACAGATACGCAGTATTTT	CATDRGTDTQYF
TRBV10-2	TRBD1	TRBJ1-5	TGCGCCAGCAGTGTAACAGGGGGATGGGGTCAGCCCCAGCATTTT	CASSVTGGWGQPQHF